This paragraph reports one T cell receptor beta chain. Its antigen is unknown. This sample was included in a study of T cell repertoires in cytomegalovirus infection. The wider study: Public TCR beta signatures provided an indication of both CMV infection and a matching HLA type.

The CDR3 is 15 amino acids. The germline gives CDR1 SGHNT, CDR2 YYREEE (reference sequence). Germline trimming cut 3 bases from V and 7 bases from J; bases unmatched to any gene: 10. TCRdb ran MiXCR on the reads and lists one entry per CDR3 protein. The table shows about 530,000 distinct CDR3 sequences, with 26% occurring only once. Regarding the study as a whole: Predominance within the ex vivo response was attributable to HLA-C-restricted CMV-specific TCR beta clonotypes. The cumulative frequency of public TCR beta families distinguished individuals who carried CMV together with the relevant HLA.

This sequence was found in a human donor in good health (CMV status not recorded). Some clones in this sample may be carry-over from other donors' samples. The chain links TRBV5-4 to TRBJ1-2, with 9 positions matching TRBD1. The source material was PBMCs. The CDR3 DNA reads TGTGCCAGCAGCTCCTCCCCGACAGGGGGTGGTGGCTACACCTTC. It encodes CASSSSPTGGGGYTF.